Reported below is one TCR gamma chain. This clone has just a few counts. It has no known antigen specificity. It differs at one base from a far larger clone, so likely a read error. The same CDR3 is also encoded by other DNA sequences in this sample. This sample stems from a study of gammadelta T cells in human blood (dated by TCRdb to 2018 to 2021). Reading from cysteine to phenylalanine, the CDR3 counts 11 amino acids. Only the CDR3 portion is preserved as DNA: 33 bases, with reading frame beginning at the first base. Based on the germline V gene, the CDR1 and CDR2 sequences are EGSTGY and YDSYTSSV. Library preparation was by RT-PCR. The instrument was an Illumina MiSeq. Clonotypes were called again by TCRdb from the public reads via CATT, and duplicate nucleotide sequences were then merged into one entry. This sample is represented by some 170 gamma-chain clones; around 1.5% of them were singletons. In total, the top ten clones hold 50% of the sample.

Study-level results and caveats: According to the study, polyclonal expansion of innate gamma-delta T cells right after birth appeared to be driven by microbial exposure.

This TCR came from a human donor. This sequence uses TRGV4 and TRGJ1 or TRGJ2. The sequencing input was non-Vgamma9Vdelta2 gamma-delta T cells from adult blood. The DNA is as follows: TGTGCCACCTGGGGGTATTACAAGAAACTCTTT. Protein translation: CATWGYYKKLF.